This is a list of T cell receptor beta chains from one sample in a study of beta chain features in type 1 diabetes. The repertoire was sequenced with immunoSEQ multiplex PCR; TCRdb's copy has only in-frame clones and lacks some. Here the sample spans under 300,000 clones, about 25% being singletons. The material sequenced was central memory CD4+ T cells from blood. Receptors originate from a young man in good health. The CDR3 runs from the conserved cysteine through the conserved F or W. The D gene is left open where the match is weak. Some rows have no size entry. The others give once, few or many, or a class for an expanded clone.

V: TRBV7-2; J: TRBJ1-1; D: -; size: -; CDR3: CASSLALGTEAFF; DNA: TGTGCCAGCAGCTTAGCGCTGGGGACTGAAGCTTTCTTT
V: TRBV10-3; J: TRBJ2-1; D: TRBD2; size: -; CDR3: CAISAGTSGYNEQFF; DNA: TGTGCCATCAGTGCCGGGACTAGCGGTTACAATGAGCAGTTCTTC
V: TRBV30; J: TRBJ1-2; D: -; size: few; CDR3: CAWSEGAGYGYTF; DNA: TGTGCCTGGAGTGAAGGGGCTGGCTATGGCTACACCTTC
V: TRBV7-2; J: TRBJ2-3; D: TRBD1; size: few; CDR3: CASSLNGQEDTQYF; DNA: TGTGCCAGCAGCTTAAACGGACAGGAGGATACGCAGTATTTT
V: TRBV5-6; J: TRBJ2-1; D: -; size: few; CDR3: CASSLVEISDEQFF; DNA: TGTGCCAGCAGCTTGGTAGAGATAAGCGATGAGCAGTTCTTC
V: TRBV7-2; J: TRBJ2-1; D: TRBD2; size: -; CDR3: CASSPSGVMNEQFF; DNA: TGTGCCAGCAGTCCTAGCGGGGTAATGAATGAGCAGTTCTTC
V: TRBV5-4; J: TRBJ1-1; D: -; size: -; CDR3: CASSSEGYTEAFF; DNA: TGTGCCAGCAGCTCGGAGGGCTACACTGAAGCTTTCTTT
V: TRBV14; J: TRBJ2-7; D: TRBD1; size: -; CDR3: CASSLPGTGNNEQYF; DNA: TGTGCCAGCAGCCTACCCGGGACAGGGAACAACGAGCAGTACTTC
V: TRBV5-6; J: TRBJ2-7; D: -; size: few; CDR3: CASSLGGKTDEQYF; DNA: TGTGCCAGCAGCTTGGGCGGCAAGACGGACGAGCAGTACTTC
V: TRBV29-1; J: TRBJ1-2; D: -; size: -; CDR3: CSENQGAGYTF; DNA: TGCAGCGAGAACCAGGGCGCAGGCTACACCTTC
V: TRBV25-1; J: TRBJ2-5; D: TRBD1; size: many; CDR3: CASSATGQFQETQYF; DNA: TGTGCCAGCAGTGCGACAGGGCAGTTCCAAGAGACCCAGTACTTC
V: TRBV28; J: TRBJ2-1; D: TRBD2; size: -; CDR3: CASSLLTSGINEQFF; DNA: TGTGCCAGCAGTTTACTGACTAGCGGGATCAATGAGCAGTTCTTC
V: TRBV4-3; J: TRBJ2-1; D: -; size: -; CDR3: CASSQLTDNEQFF; DNA: TGCGCCAGCAGCCAATTAACAGACAATGAGCAGTTCTTC
V: TRBV9; J: TRBJ2-1; D: TRBD2; size: many; CDR3: CASSPRVAGARSYNEQFF; DNA: TGTGCCAGCAGCCCCCGAGTAGCGGGAGCTAGGTCCTACAATGAGCAGTTCTTC
V: TRBV15; J: TRBJ1-5; D: TRBD1; size: many; CDR3: CATSGTGDQPQHF; DNA: TGTGCCACCAGCGGCACAGGGGATCAGCCCCAGCATTTT
V: TRBV18; J: TRBJ1-3; D: -; size: -; CDR3: CASSPGVSGNTIYF; DNA: TGTGCCAGCTCACCGGGTGTCTCCGGAAACACCATATATTTT
V: TRBV11-3; J: TRBJ1-1; D: TRBD1; size: few; CDR3: CASSPDRDTEAFF; DNA: TGTGCCAGCAGCCCCGACAGGGACACTGAAGCTTTCTTT
V: TRBV7-2; J: TRBJ2-3; D: TRBD1; size: few; CDR3: CASSPTGDTQYF; DNA: TGTGCCAGCAGCCCGACAGGGGATACGCAGTATTTT
V: TRBV23-1; J: TRBJ2-5; D: TRBD2; size: -; CDR3: CASSQPRPGEGPETQYF; DNA: TGCGCCAGCAGTCAGCCTCGTCCGGGGGAGGGCCCAGAGACCCAGTACTTC
V: TRBV4-1; J: TRBJ2-5; D: -; size: few; CDR3: CASSQDPGLQETQYF; DNA: TGCGCCAGCAGCCAAGATCCCGGACTGCAAGAGACCCAGTACTTC
V: TRBV5-1; J: TRBJ1-1; D: -; size: -; CDR3: CASSLMQTSNTEAFF; DNA: TGCGCCAGCAGCTTGATGCAAACGTCGAACACTGAAGCTTTCTTT
V: TRBV5-4; J: TRBJ2-5; D: TRBD1; size: -; CDR3: CASSLAETGQETQYF; DNA: TGTGCCAGCAGCTTGGCTGAGACAGGGCAGGAGACCCAGTACTTC
V: TRBV6-1; J: TRBJ2-5; D: -; size: few; CDR3: CASSGTVGGQETQYF; DNA: TGTGCCAGCAGTGGGACGGTTGGGGGCCAAGAGACCCAGTACTTC
V: TRBV7-9; J: TRBJ1-3; D: -; size: many; CDR3: CASDRSGNTIYF; DNA: TGTGCCAGCGACCGCTCTGGAAACACCATATATTTT
V: TRBV23-1; J: TRBJ1-3; D: -; size: -; CDR3: CASSRFSGNTIYF; DNA: TGCGCCAGCAGCCGGTTCTCTGGAAACACCATATATTTT
V: TRBV7-2; J: TRBJ2-7; D: -; size: -; CDR3: CASSSKGTVYEQYF; DNA: TGTGCCAGCAGCAGCAAAGGGACTGTCTACGAGCAGTACTTC
V: TRBV20-1; J: TRBJ1-4; D: -; size: few; CDR3: CSARTAEKLFF; DNA: TGCAGTGCTAGGACAGCGGAAAAACTGTTTTTT
V: TRBV6-6; J: TRBJ2-1; D: -; size: few; CDR3: CASRQGYNEQFF; DNA: TGTGCCAGCAGGCAGGGTTACAATGAGCAGTTCTTC
V: TRBV18; J: TRBJ1-6; D: -; size: -; CDR3: CASSPLGVRGDSPLHF; DNA: TGTGCCAGCTCACCACTCGGTGTTCGGGGTGATTCACCCCTCCACTTT
V: TRBV18; J: TRBJ2-1; D: -; size: few; CDR3: CASSPLLGPGNEQFF; DNA: TGTGCCAGCTCACCCCTGTTAGGCCCGGGGAATGAGCAGTTCTTC
V: TRBV14; J: TRBJ2-7; D: -; size: -; CDR3: CASSPSLRQEQYF; DNA: TGTGCCAGCAGCCCGTCCCTCCGGCAGGAGCAGTACTTC
V: TRBV30; J: TRBJ1-3; D: -; size: -; CDR3: CAWRAGQSSGNTIYF; DNA: TGTGCCTGGAGGGCCGGACAGTCCTCTGGAAACACCATATATTTT
V: TRBV5-4; J: TRBJ2-5; D: -; size: few; CDR3: CASSVHSETQYF; DNA: TGTGCCAGCAGCGTTCATAGCGAGACCCAGTACTTC
V: TRBV29-1; J: TRBJ2-7; D: -; size: -; CDR3: CSVSGHPSYEQYF; DNA: TGCAGCGTTTCGGGACATCCATCTTACGAGCAGTACTTC
V: TRBV20-1; J: TRBJ1-2; D: -; size: few; CDR3: CSARDWDGYTF; DNA: TGCAGTGCTAGAGATTGGGATGGCTACACCTTC
V: TRBV6-4; J: TRBJ1-1; D: -; size: -; CDR3: CASSRGPMNTEAFF; DNA: TGTGCCAGCAGCCGGGGTCCGATGAACACTGAAGCTTTCTTT
V: TRBV19; J: TRBJ2-5; D: TRBD2; size: once; CDR3: CASSTPNGRETQYF; DNA: TGTGCCAGTAGTACCCCTAACGGGAGGGAGACCCAGTACTTC
V: TRBV11-2; J: TRBJ1-2; D: TRBD1; size: -; CDR3: CASSSLTGSSGYTF; DNA: TGTGCCAGCAGCTCCTTGACAGGGTCGAGTGGCTACACCTTC
V: TRBV7-2; J: TRBJ2-1; D: -; size: few; CDR3: CASSQQDGGQFF; DNA: TGTGCCAGCTCACAGCAGGACGGGGGGCAGTTCTTC
V: TRBV19; J: TRBJ2-2; D: -; size: few; CDR3: CASSEDANTGELFF; DNA: TGTGCCAGCAGTGAAGACGCGAACACCGGGGAGCTGTTTTTT
V: TRBV7-6; J: TRBJ2-7; D: -; size: many; CDR3: CASSLAAQGSYEQYF; DNA: TGTGCCAGCAGCTTAGCTGCACAGGGATCCTACGAGCAGTACTTC
V: TRBV5-6; J: TRBJ2-5; D: -; size: -; CDR3: CASSSMGLGETQYF; DNA: TGTGCCAGCAGCTCAATGGGACTGGGGGAGACCCAGTACTTC